The 19 T cell receptor beta chains below all came from one sample that was sequenced in a study of OX40 agonist ivuxolimab in advanced cancers. Sequenced by immunoSEQ multiplex PCR; TCRdb stores in-frame clones only, minus some. Of roughly 5,100 clones listed, around 66% are singletons. Source: CD4+ or CD8+ T cells sorted from blood, taken in a trial of the OX40 agonist ivuxolimab. The source of these receptors is an adult with an advanced solid tumor such as melanoma, head and neck, liver or kidney cancer.

This clone was observed a few times. The chain has TRBV7-9 and TRBJ2-1; TRBD2 matches at 7 bases. The V gene's germline CDR1 is SEHNR and CDR2 FQNEAQ (reference sequence). This CDR3 is 15 amino acids long. V was pared by 6 bases and J by 2 bases, with 7 bases of the junction left unmatched. For the CDR3, the DNA is TGTGCCAGCAGAGAACGGGGGGATACCTACAATGAGCAGTTCTTC. Translated, it gives CASRERGDTYNEQFF.

V and J are TRBV4-1 and TRBJ2-2; the D is unclear. The germline V gene has CDR1 MGHRA and CDR2 YSYEKL. V lost 4 bases to trimming and J lost 1 base, with 4 bases between them. The CDR3 sequence is 13 residues long. CDR3 in amino acids: CASSLRNTGELFF. The CDR3 nucleotides read TGCGCCAGCAGCCTAAGGAACACCGGGGAGCTGTTTTTT.

The chain recombines TRBV9 with TRBJ2-7; D may correspond to TRBD1 or TRBD2 (5 bases each). V gave up 3 bases and J gave up 0 bases, with 13 bases separating them. Germline loops: CDR1 SGDLS, CDR2 YYNGEE. This CDR3 comprises 15 residues. The CDR3 region has the DNA TGTGCCAGCAGCGCCTCCGGGACGATCTCCTACGAGCAGTACTTC. Its translation: CASSASGTISYEQYF.

The chain links TRBV11-2 to TRBJ2-1, with D perhaps matching TRBD2 (5 bases). The CDR3 extends over 14 amino acids. Deletions cut 5 bases from V and 7 bases from J, with 15 bases between. CDR1 is SGHAT and CDR2 is FQNNGV in the germline V gene. The DNA for the CDR3 is TGTGCCAGCAGCGTGAGTGGGAGCCATAATGAGCAGTTCTTC. It specifies CASSVSGSHNEQFF. The whole variable domain, filled in from reference TRBV11-2 and TRBJ2-1, reads EAGVAQSPRYKIIEKRQSVAFWCNPISGHATLYWYQQILGQGPKLLIQFQNNGVVDDSQLPKDRFSAERLKGVDSTLKIQPAKLEDSAVYLCASSVSGSHNEQFFGPGTRLTVL.

The chain has TRBV27 and TRBJ1-6, with D unclear. Per the germline V gene, CDR1 is MNHEY and CDR2 is SMNVEV (reference sequence). The V gene lost 5 bases and the J gene lost 0 bases, with 11 bases spanning the gap. The CDR3 totals 16 residues. The CDR3 protein is CASSLTESSYNSPLHF. The CDR3 bases are TGTGCCAGCAGTCTCACCGAGAGCTCCTATAATTCACCCCTCCACTTT.

V is TRBV4-2 and J is TRBJ2-2; possible D gene TRBD1, 6 bases. The CDR3 totals 15 residues. CDR1 and CDR2 from the germline V gene are LGHNA and YNFKEQ. Trimming pared 8 bases from V and 0 bases from J, leaving 13 bases between. The CDR3 loop reads CASGWGPANTGELFF. CDR3 nucleotide sequence: TGTGCCAGCGGCTGGGGGCCTGCGAACACCGGGGAGCTGTTTTTT.

This clone was recorded only once. The genes are TRBV7-3 and TRBJ2-7; tentative D call: TRBD2 (5 bases). V was cut by 3 bases and J by 5 bases, with 17 bases left in between. The CDR3 has 15 amino acids. CDR1 is SGHTA, CDR2 FQGTGA, per germline. The CDR3 spells CASSFGLPAVDEQYF. CDR3 nucleotides: TGTGCCAGCAGCTTCGGACTTCCCGCTGTGGACGAGCAGTACTTC.

The chain uses TRBV25-1 and TRBJ2-7; 7 bases line up with TRBD1. The germline CDR1 and CDR2 sequences are MGHDK and SYGVNS. This CDR3 is 11 amino acids long. With 10 bases clipped from V and 3 bases from J, the junction kept 3 bases outside the gene matches. CDR3 loop: CATRQGYEQYF. In DNA form, the CDR3 reads TGTGCCACTCGACAGGGCTACGAGCAGTACTTC.

The CDR3 here is CASREEGGPAQSPLHF. Here the CDR3 DNA reads TGTGCCAGCAGGGAAGAGGGGGGTCCTGCCCAGTCACCCCTCCACTTT. The chain employs TRBV4-2 and TRBJ1-6; a weak D match, TRBD1 (6 bases). CDR3 length: 16 residues. Germline assignment: CDR1 LGHNA and CDR2 YNFKEQ. V lost 6 bases, J lost 10 bases, and 22 bases lay in between.

This clone was found a few times. The CDR3 DNA reads as TGTGCCAGCAGTTACGTTGGCGGAGAGCTGTTTTTT. Protein sequence: CASSYVGGELFF. This chain connects TRBV6-5 to TRBJ2-2; no firm D call. Trimming pared 2 bases from V and 11 bases from J, leaving 9 bases between. Germline V CDR1 and CDR2: MNHEY, SVGAGI. The CDR3 contains 12 residues.

V is TRBV28 and J is TRBJ1-4, with TRBD1 matching over 7 bases. V lost 9 bases to trimming and J lost 3 bases; unmatched junction nucleotides: 16. The CDR3 spans 17 residues. Germline CDR1 and CDR2: MDHEN and SYDVKM. The CDR3 DNA is TGTGCCAGTATGATACAGGGGATGAGTGTAGCTAATGAAAAACTGTTTTTT. This encodes CASMIQGMSVANEKLFF.

DNA of the CDR3: TGCGCCAGCAGCCAAGATCGAAGACCATCGGATGAGCAGTTCTTC. It specifies CASSQDRRPSDEQFF. V gene TRBV4-3 combines with J gene TRBJ2-1, with no clear D. The CDR3 length is 15 residues. The V gene's germline CDR1 is LGHNA and CDR2 YSLEER. V dropped 0 bases and J dropped 8 bases, with 14 bases sitting between them.

For the CDR3, the DNA is TGTGCCAGCAGCCCTAAAAGCGATGGCTACACCTTC. Its translation is CASSPKSDGYTF. V is TRBV7-2 and J is TRBJ1-2, with no clear D. The CDR3 totals 12 residues. Trimming pared 5 bases from V and 6 bases from J, leaving 10 bases between. Germline loops: CDR1 SGHTA, CDR2 FQGNSA.

The rearrangement joins TRBV27 to TRBJ1-6; no reliable D call. Trimming removed 0 bases at V and 0 bases at J, with 12 bases between. The CDR3 contains 18 residues. The germline V gene has CDR1 MNHEY and CDR2 SMNVEV (reference sequence). The CDR3 spells CASSLSGARSSYNSPLHF. The CDR3 DNA reads TGTGCCAGCAGTTTATCGGGCGCGAGGAGCTCCTATAATTCACCCCTCCACTTT.

CDR3 sequence (DNA): TGTGCCAGCAGTGAAGGGAATCTCTATGGCTACACCTTC. Protein sequence: CASSEGNLYGYTF. The chain carries TRBV2 and TRBJ1-2; D ambiguous. The CDR3 contains 13 residues. The germline V and J ends were trimmed by 1 base and 4 bases, with 7 bases remaining between them. Germline values: CDR1 SNHLY, CDR2 FYNNEI.

This clone has more than one count but fewer than ten. The rearrangement uses TRBV6-5 and TRBJ2-7; 9 bases are shared with TRBD2. CDR1 MNHEY and CDR2 SVGAGI come from the germline V gene. V lost 0 bases and J lost 3; bases outside the gene matches: 0. This CDR3 region has 14 residues. The DNA for the CDR3 is TGTGCCAGCAGTTACTCGACTAGCGGCTACGAGCAGTACTTC. Protein: CASSYSTSGYEQYF.

Only a few counts were recorded for this clone. The chain carries TRBV9 and TRBJ2-1; 16 bases are shared with TRBD2. The V and J ends lost 3 bases and 7 bases, in that order; junction bases with no gene match: 7. The germline V gene has CDR1 SGDLS and CDR2 YYNGEE. The CDR3 consists of 17 residues. DNA of the CDR3: TGTGCCAGCAGCGCCGGGACTAGCGGGGGGGCCAATAATGAGCAGTTCTTC. Its translation is CASSAGTSGGANNEQFF.

This chain links TRBV19 with TRBJ1-1, with TRBD1 matching 8 bases. Germline loops: CDR1 LNHDA, CDR2 SQIVND (reference sequence). V shed 1 base, J shed 10 bases, and the junction held 8 bases outside the gene matches. The CDR3 loop spans 14 amino acids. As DNA, the CDR3 is TGTGCCAGTAGTATAGGGTCAGGGGGCGTGAGAGCTTTCTTT. Its protein product is CASSIGSGGVRAFF.

This clone was detected only a few times. J is TRBJ2-3 and V is TRBV5-1; perhaps TRBD2 as D (6 bases). The CDR3 is 12 residues long. Trimming removed 3 bases from V and 14 bases from J, with 16 bases in between. Germline V lookup: CDR1 SGHRS, CDR2 YFSETQ. In nucleotides, the CDR3 is TGCGCCAGCAGCTCGGGACTGCTACCCGGGTATTTT. It encodes CASSSGLLPGYF.